The 24 T cell receptor beta chains below all came from one sample that was sequenced in a study of Graves' ophthalmopathy and Graves' hyperthyroidism. CDR3 regions of TCR beta were amplified from RNA transcripts. HTBI-primed first-round RT-PCR preceded second-round multiplex PCR. TCRdb passed the multiplex PCR reads through MiXCR, listing each CDR3 protein once. The sample shows over a million distinct CDR3 sequences, less than 45% of them seen only once. The material sequenced was peripheral blood or thyroid tissue (not recorded which). Source of these receptors: an adult man with Graves' hyperthyroidism.

This rearrangement joins TRBV20-1 to TRBJ2-5; 7 bases are shared with TRBD2. Germline V CDR1 and CDR2: DFQATT, SNEGSKA (reference sequence). The CDR3 contains 13 residues. V shed 5 bases, J shed 3 bases, and the junction held 6 bases outside the gene matches. CDR3 in DNA: TGCAGTGCTGCGGTCGCGGGGGAAGAGACCCAGTACTTC. Translated: CSAAVAGEETQYF.

This clonotype was counted only a few times. This chain connects TRBV18 to TRBJ2-5; no reliable D call. Germline-derived CDR1 and CDR2 are KGHSH and LQKENI. V shed 4 bases and J shed 1 base, with 7 bases lying between them. The CDR3 runs 13 residues. The CDR3 DNA is TGTGCCAGCTCACATGGCCTCCAAGAGACCCAGTACTTC. Translation: CASSHGLQETQYF.

Ten or more counts support this clonotype. This chain uses TRBV25-1 with TRBJ1-1; 7 nucleotides agree with TRBD1. This CDR3 contains 14 residues. Germline loops: CDR1 MGHDK, CDR2 SYGVNS. V was pared by 2 bases and J by 4 bases, with 4 bases of the junction left unmatched. The CDR3 DNA reads as TGTGCCAGCAGTGAAAGCAGGGGGAGCACTGAAGCTTTCTTT. This encodes CASSESRGSTEAFF. The full variable domain, in which reference TRBV25-1 and TRBJ1-1 provide the parts outside the CDR3, is EADIYQTPRYLVIGTGKKITLECSQTMGHDKMYWYQQDPGMELHLIHYSYGVNSTEKGDLSSESTVSRIRTEHFPLTLESARPSHTSQYLCASSESRGSTEAFFGQGTRLTVV.

Of note for this clonotype: A much larger clone lies one base from this, so it may be a read error. No conserved phenylalanine or tryptophan is present at the end of the CDR3, so a read error is the likely explanation. V gene TRBV20-1 combines with J gene TRBJ2-5; 7 nucleotides match TRBD1. Germline loops: CDR1 DFQATT, CDR2 SNEGSKA (reference sequence). The CDR3 spans 13 residues. V shed 4 bases, J shed 4 bases, and the junction held 6 bases outside the gene matches. CDR3 DNA sequence: TGCAGTGCTAAGCGACAGGGAGTAGAGACCCAGTACTTA. Translating gives CSAKRQGVETQYL.

The sample holds many counts of this clonotype. The V and J genes are TRBV29-1 and TRBJ2-7; D unresolved. Germline V gene lookup returns CDR1 SQVTM and CDR2 ANQGSEA. This CDR3 is built from 11 residues. Trimming removed 0 bases from V and 4 bases from J, with 4 bases in between. The CDR3 reads CSVEDYYEQYF. Here the CDR3 DNA reads TGCAGCGTTGAAGATTATTACGAGCAGTACTTC.

The rearrangement joins TRBV10-3 to TRBJ2-7; D is perhaps TRBD1 (6 bases). CDR1 and CDR2 (germline): ENHRY, SYGVKD. The CDR3 is 13 residues long. CDR3 in DNA: TGTGCTAGCCCGACAGGTCCCTATCACGAGCAGTACTTC. It translates to CASPTGPYHEQYF.

The chain uses TRBV2 and TRBJ2-2; the D gene is possibly TRBD2 (5 bases). V lost 10 bases to trimming and J lost 0 bases, with 15 bases between them. Germline lookup yields CDR1 SNHLY and CDR2 FYNNEI. CDR3 size: 15 residues. CDR3 bases: TGTGCCACCGAAAGGTCCGGGACGAACACCGGGGAGCTGTTTTTT. Its translation: CATERSGTNTGELFF.

V gene TRBV10-3 combines with J gene TRBJ1-5; possible D gene TRBD1, 5 bases. This CDR3 comprises 13 residues. Trimming removed 2 bases from V and 13 bases from J, with 15 bases in between. Germline V gene sequence: CDR1 ENHRY, CDR2 SYGVKD. CDR3 DNA: TGTGCCATCAGTGAGAAAACGGGGGAGGCTCAGCATTTT. The encoded protein is CAISEKTGEAQHF.

To note about this clonotype: The junction differs from germline at one of its ends, possibly a read error. V is TRBV10-3 and J is TRBJ2-7, with D possibly called TRBD1 or TRBD2 (5 bases each). The CDR3 length is 14 residues. CDR1 is ENHRY and CDR2 is SYGVKD in the germline V gene. The CDR3 DNA reads TGTGCCAGCAGTTACCGGGACGTTACCTACGAGCAGTACTTC. It is translated as CASSYRDVTYEQYF.

This chain uses TRBV28 with TRBJ1-5; D gene unclear. Germline CDR1 MDHEN, CDR2 SYDVKM. Between the trimmed V and J ends, which lost 6 bases and 3 bases, there was a span of 12 bases. This CDR3 is 14 amino acids long. Written as DNA, the CDR3 is TGTGCCAGCAGCGCGGGGTTCAACAATCAGCCCCAGCATTTT. This gives the protein CASSAGFNNQPQHF.

About this clonotype: A read error may explain this, as a much larger clone is one base away. The chain links TRBV9 to TRBJ1-5; unclear D gene. V was shortened by 3 bases and J by 0 bases, with 10 bases between the two germline ends. Germline V CDR1 and CDR2: SGDLS, YYNGEE. CDR3 length equals 15 residues. In DNA form, the CDR3 reads TGTGCCAGCAGCGCAGGAGACTATAGCAATCAGCCCCAGCATTTT. Its protein is CASSAGDYSNQPQHF. Looking up the rest from reference TRBV9 and TRBJ1-5 gives the full variable domain: DSGVTQTPKHLITATGQRVTLRCSPRSGDLSVYWYQQSLDQGLQFLIQYYNGEERAKGNILERFSAQQFPDLHSELNLSSLELGDSALYFCASSAGDYSNQPQHFGDGTRLSIL.

This clonotype was counted ten times or more. The rearrangement joins TRBV10-3 to TRBJ1-5; D remains unclear. The CDR3 is made up of 13 amino acids. V was trimmed by 0 bases and J by 5 bases, leaving 5 bases between them. Germline CDR1 and CDR2: ENHRY and SYGVKD. CDR3 in DNA: TGTGCCATCAGTGAGTCCTGGGATCAGCCCCAGCATTTT. It encodes CAISESWDQPQHF.

This chain uses TRBV7-3 with TRBJ2-7; 8 bases are a match to TRBD2. CDR1 and CDR2 (germline): SGHTA, FQGTGA. V lost 0 bases and J lost 5; bases outside the gene matches: 0. This CDR3 contains 13 residues. In DNA form, the CDR3 reads TGTGCCAGCAGCTTAACGACTAGCGACGAGCAGTACTTC. It is translated as CASSLTTSDEQYF.

On this clonotype itself: It may be a read error: a sequence one base away is much more abundant. The chain is built from TRBV19 and TRBJ2-2, with D possibly being TRBD1 (5 bases). Deletions cut 3 bases from V and 7 bases from J, with 12 bases between. CDR1 LNHDA and CDR2 SQIVND come from the germline V gene (reference sequence). There are 14 residues in the CDR3. CDR3 sequence (DNA): TGTGCCAGTAGTATCGTGCAGGGCTTCGGGGAGCTGTTTTTT. This encodes CASSIVQGFGELFF.

In its sample, this clonotype was seen many times. V and J are TRBV19 and TRBJ1-1; D may be TRBD1 (6 bases). The length of the CDR3 is 14 residues. The germline CDR1 and CDR2 sequences are LNHDA and SQIVND (reference sequence). V was trimmed by 3 bases and J by 3 bases, leaving 11 bases between them. CDR3: CASSIAQGHTEAFF. The CDR3 nucleotides are TGTGCCAGTAGTATCGCTCAGGGGCACACTGAAGCTTTCTTT. The entire variable domain, with the rest obtained from reference TRBV19 and TRBJ1-1, is as follows: DGGITQSPKYLFRKEGQNVTLSCEQNLNHDAMYWYRQDPGQGLRLIYYSQIVNDFQKGDIAEGYSVSREKKESFPLTVTSAQKNPTAFYLCASSIAQGHTEAFFGQGTRLTVV.

This clonotype was seen ten or more times. The chain carries TRBV7-2 and TRBJ2-5; 9 bases are shared with TRBD2. CDR1 is SGHTA and CDR2 is FQGNSA in the germline V gene. The V gene end was trimmed by 6 bases and the J gene end by 5 bases; junction bases not matched to a gene: 4. The CDR3 has 13 residues. In nucleotides, the CDR3 is TGTGCCAGCAGAGTAGCGGGGGAGGAGACCCAGTACTTC. This codes for CASRVAGEETQYF. The complete variable domain, with remaining parts taken from reference TRBV7-2 and TRBJ2-5, reads GAGVSQSPSNKVTEKGKDVELRCDPISGHTALYWYRQSLGQGLEFLIYFQGNSAPDKSGLPSDRFSAERTGGSVSTLTIQRTQQEDSAVYLCASRVAGEETQYFGPGTRLLVL.

Concerning this clonotype itself: Given a much more abundant clone one base away, this may be a read error. V usage is TRBV9 and J usage is TRBJ2-5; 7 positions match TRBD1. This CDR3 spans 18 amino acids. V shed 4 bases and J 1 base; nucleotides not matched to a gene: 16. Germline V lookup: CDR1 SGDLS, CDR2 YYNGEE. This CDR3 is CASSTDTGVRLGQETQYF. DNA for the CDR3: TGTGCCAGCAGCACTGATACAGGGGTTAGGTTGGGCCAAGAGACCCAGTACTTC.

V and J are TRBV4-3 and TRBJ2-7; no reliable D call. The CDR3 covers 17 residues. The germline gives CDR1 LGHNA, CDR2 YSLEER. V was cut by 0 bases and J by 0 bases, with 15 bases left in between. Here the CDR3 DNA reads TGCGCCAGCAGCCAAGAACCCCTTAGCCGTAGCTCCTACGAGCAGTACTTC. Translation gives CASSQEPLSRSSYEQYF.

The V and J genes are TRBV29-1 and TRBJ1-1; possible D gene TRBD1, 6 bases. V gave up 6 bases and J gave up 4 bases, with 12 bases separating them. Per the germline V gene, CDR1 is SQVTM and CDR2 is ANQGSEA. This CDR3 has 12 residues. In DNA, the CDR3 is TGCAGCGTCGCACAGGGAGGCACTGAAGCTTTCTTT. Amino acids: CSVAQGGTEAFF.

This clonotype was found many times. This sequence joins TRBV10-3 and TRBJ2-7; a weak D match, TRBD1 (6 bases). Between the trimmed V and J ends, which lost 3 bases and 0 bases, there was a span of 15 bases. Germline V gene data show CDR1 as ENHRY and CDR2 as SYGVKD. The CDR3 runs 16 residues. The CDR3 reads CAISDTGQPSSYEQYF. For the CDR3, the DNA is TGTGCCATCAGTGATACTGGACAGCCGAGCTCCTACGAGCAGTACTTC.

This clonotype was seen at least ten times. The chain employs TRBV7-2 and TRBJ1-4, with D hard to call. Trimming removed 1 base from V and 4 bases from J, with 10 bases in between. The CDR3 is 15 amino acids. Germline assignment: CDR1 SGHTA and CDR2 FQGNSA. Here the CDR3 reads CASSLVPKHNEKLFF. The CDR3 region has the DNA TGTGCCAGCAGCTTAGTACCCAAGCATAATGAAAAACTGTTTTTT. The whole variable domain, remainder taken from reference TRBV7-2 and TRBJ1-4, is GAGVSQSPSNKVTEKGKDVELRCDPISGHTALYWYRQSLGQGLEFLIYFQGNSAPDKSGLPSDRFSAERTGGSVSTLTIQRTQQEDSAVYLCASSLVPKHNEKLFFGSGTQLSVL.

The chain recombines TRBV14 with TRBJ1-2; 8 bases fit TRBD1. V trimming: 3 bases; J trimming: 4 bases; junction bases outside the gene matches: 7. This CDR3 comprises 15 residues. Per germline, CDR1 SGHDN and CDR2 FVKESK. The CDR3 sequence: CASSQAGTGVYGYTF. CDR3 coding DNA: TGTGCCAGCAGCCAGGCCGGGACAGGTGTCTATGGCTACACCTTC.

The sample holds many counts of this clonotype. The J gene is TRBJ1-1, the V gene TRBV7-9; no clear D gene. Between the trimmed V and J ends, which lost 8 bases and 3 bases, there was a span of 16 bases. Germline lookup yields CDR1 SEHNR and CDR2 FQNEAQ (reference sequence). The CDR3 is 14 amino acids. In DNA form, the CDR3 reads TGTGCCAGCTCCATTGTAAGCGGAGACACTGAAGCTTTCTTT. It specifies CASSIVSGDTEAFF.

The CDR3 nucleotides are TGTGCCAGCAGCTACAGGGAACCCAGCGGGGAGCTGTTTTTT. Translating gives CASSYREPSGELFF. The chain recombines TRBV5-5 with TRBJ2-2; weak D call: TRBD1 (6 bases). Trimming pared 3 bases from V and 7 bases from J, leaving 13 bases between. This CDR3 has 14 amino acids. Germline loops: CDR1 SGHKS, CDR2 YYEKEE (reference sequence). Variable domain in full (rest from reference TRBV5-5 and TRBJ2-2): DAGVTQSPTHLIKTRGQQVTLRCSPISGHKSVSWYQQVLGQGPQFIFQYYEKEERGRGNFPDRFSARQFPNYSSELNVNALLLGDSALYLCASSYREPSGELFFGEGSRLTVL.